A selection of T cell receptor beta chains follows, all from one sample in a study of cytomegalovirus exposure and HLA in healthy donors. TCRdb's table, derived via immunoSEQ multiplex PCR, lists solely in-frame clones and lacks some. The profile shows about 150,000 clones, roughly 80% of them singletons. The sample was PBMCs. These receptors originate from a woman in her thirties or forties in good health and CMV-seropositive. CDR3s include the opening cysteine and the closing phenylalanine or tryptophan. Each record gives: J gene, V gene, D gene, clone size, CDR3 DNA, CDR3 protein. D genes are given only for firm matches. Size is omitted from some rows. Given values are once, few, many or a class for expanded clones.

J: TRBJ1-2; V: TRBV30; D: TRBD1; size: few; DNA: TGTGCCTGGAGGCCCCAGGGGGCAGGTGGCTACACCTTC; CDR3: CAWRPQGAGGYTF
J: TRBJ2-3; V: TRBV9; D: -; size: -; DNA: TGTGCCAGCAGCGTAGCTGCGGCAGGGATGTCAGATACGCAGTATTTT; CDR3: CASSVAAAGMSDTQYF
J: TRBJ1-6; V: TRBV6-4; D: -; size: -; DNA: TGTGCCAGCAGTCAGGATAGCTCCTATAATTCACCCCTCCACTTT; CDR3: CASSQDSSYNSPLHF
J: TRBJ2-7; V: TRBV6-1; D: TRBD2; size: -; DNA: TGTGCCAGCACGCGAGGGACTAGTAGCTACGAGCAGTACTTC; CDR3: CASTRGTSSYEQYF
J: TRBJ1-2; V: TRBV7-3; D: TRBD1; size: -; DNA: TGTGCCAGCAGCCCGGGACAGAACTATGGCTACACCTTC; CDR3: CASSPGQNYGYTF
J: TRBJ2-7; V: TRBV11-3; D: TRBD2; size: -; DNA: TGTGCCAGCAGCCCTACCGGCGGGAGTGGTGGCGAGCAGTACTTC; CDR3: CASSPTGGSGGEQYF
J: TRBJ2-5; V: TRBV5-1; D: TRBD1; size: once; DNA: TGCGCCAGCAGCGGGAGTCCCCCTGGGACAGGGCTAAAAGAGGCCCAGTACTTC; CDR3: CASSGSPPGTGLKEAQYF
J: TRBJ2-5; V: TRBV5-4; D: TRBD2; size: few; DNA: TGTGCCAGCAGCTCCGGGACTAGCGGGCTTGAGACCCAGTACTTC; CDR3: CASSSGTSGLETQYF
J: TRBJ2-1; V: TRBV28; D: TRBD2; size: -; DNA: TGTGCCAGCAGCAATAGCGGGGGGACCTACAATGAGCAGTTCTTC; CDR3: CASSNSGGTYNEQFF
J: TRBJ2-7; V: TRBV21-1; D: -; size: -; DNA: TGTGCCAGCAGCAAACAACAGAGGACTAGCGGGAGGAAGGGCGAGCAGTACTTC; CDR3: CASSKQQRTSGRKGEQYF
J: TRBJ2-7; V: TRBV7-2; D: -; size: -; DNA: TGTGCCAGCAGCCCCTGGTCTCTGGACTGGCGCGTCGACTACGAGCAGTACTTC; CDR3: CASSPWSLDWRVDYEQYF
J: TRBJ2-7; V: TRBV27; D: -; size: few; DNA: TGTGCCAGTAGGTTGACAGGCAGCTCCTACGAGCAGTACTTC; CDR3: CASRLTGSSYEQYF
J: TRBJ2-5; V: TRBV19; D: -; size: -; DNA: TGTGCCAGCAGGGGTTTTGAAGAGACCCAGTACTTC; CDR3: CASRGFEETQYF
J: TRBJ1-1; V: TRBV5-1; D: -; size: -; DNA: TGCGCCGGCAGCTTGGACAGAACGGAAGCTTTCTTT; CDR3: CAGSLDRTEAFF
J: TRBJ2-2; V: TRBV15; D: TRBD2; size: -; DNA: TGTGCCACCAGCAGGCTTAGCGGGAGGTTCCGAGATACCGGGGAGCTGTTTTTT; CDR3: CATSRLSGRFRDTGELFF
J: TRBJ2-7; V: TRBV27; D: -; size: -; DNA: TGTGCCAGCAGTTTTTCTCGCGGGGACGAAGGCTACGAGCAGTACTTC; CDR3: CASSFSRGDEGYEQYF
J: TRBJ1-4; V: TRBV7-9; D: -; size: -; DNA: TGTGCCAGCAGCTCACAGGGTATCACTGTAAAACTGTTTTTT; CDR3: CASSSQGITVKLFF
J: TRBJ1-1; V: TRBV27; D: -; size: -; DNA: TGTGCCAGCAGTCCAGACAGCTCTTCCTCGAACACTGAAGCTTTCTTT; CDR3: CASSPDSSSSNTEAFF
J: TRBJ2-3; V: TRBV10-3; D: -; size: -; DNA: TGTGCCATCAAACAAACAGGTACTACAGATACGCAGTATTTT; CDR3: CAIKQTGTTDTQYF
J: TRBJ2-2; V: TRBV5-4; D: TRBD2; size: few; DNA: TGTGCCAGCAACACGGGGGAGGGCGGGGAGCTGTTTTTT; CDR3: CASNTGEGGELFF
J: TRBJ1-2; V: TRBV11-2; D: -; size: -; DNA: TGTGCCAGCAGCTTAGCTCAGGCAGCTCATGGCTACACCTTC; CDR3: CASSLAQAAHGYTF
J: TRBJ2-3; V: TRBV28; D: TRBD1; size: -; DNA: TGTGCCAGCAGTTTGGACAGGGCACACTGGCCAGGTACGCAGTATTTT; CDR3: CASSLDRAHWPGTQYF
J: TRBJ2-7; V: TRBV7-8; D: TRBD2; size: -; DNA: TGTGCCAGCAGCTTAAGTGGGACTAGCAACGAGCAGTACTTC; CDR3: CASSLSGTSNEQYF
J: TRBJ1-2; V: TRBV19; D: -; size: -; DNA: TGTGCCAGTAAAGTCGACAGGCCGGGGGGCTACACCTTC; CDR3: CASKVDRPGGYTF
J: TRBJ1-1; V: TRBV27; D: TRBD1; size: -; DNA: TGTGCCAGCAGTTTACAGGGGGCATACACTGAAGCTTTCTTT; CDR3: CASSLQGAYTEAFF
J: TRBJ2-2; V: TRBV6-5; D: -; size: -; DNA: TGTGCCAGCAGCTCTACGGGGGAGCTGTTTTTT; CDR3: CASSSTGELFF
J: TRBJ2-1; V: TRBV7-9; D: -; size: few; DNA: TGTGCCAGCAGCCAACTCCGGGGATCGTACAATGAGCAGTTCTTC; CDR3: CASSQLRGSYNEQFF
J: TRBJ2-2; V: TRBV11-2; D: -; size: -; DNA: TGTGCCAGCAGCCCCACTGCCCCTAGGAACACCGGGGAGCTGTTTTTT; CDR3: CASSPTAPRNTGELFF
J: TRBJ2-7; V: TRBV27; D: TRBD1; size: -; DNA: TGTGCCAGCAGTTCGACAGGGTCCTACGAGCAGTACTTC; CDR3: CASSSTGSYEQYF
J: TRBJ1-2; V: TRBV4-3; D: -; size: few; DNA: TGCGCCAGCAGCCAGGTCCCAGGGGCCCTTGGCTATGGCTACACCTTC; CDR3: CASSQVPGALGYGYTF
J: TRBJ1-3; V: TRBV9; D: -; size: -; DNA: TGTGCCAGCAGTTTGGCGGGGGGGCCCCTCTCTGGAAACACCATATATTTT; CDR3: CASSLAGGPLSGNTIYF
J: TRBJ1-6; V: TRBV5-6; D: -; size: -; DNA: TGTGCCAGCAGCCCAACAACCCTCATTCAACCCCTCCACTTT; CDR3: CASSPTTLIQPLHF
J: TRBJ2-3; V: TRBV29-1; D: TRBD2; size: few; DNA: TGCAGCGTTGTGCGGGCGGGGGGGCCTACAGATACGCAGTATTTT; CDR3: CSVVRAGGPTDTQYF
J: TRBJ2-2; V: TRBV4-2; D: -; size: -; DNA: TGTGCCAGCAGCCAAGCCGAACCTCCGGAGGGACACACCGGGGAGCTGTTTTTT; CDR3: CASSQAEPPEGHTGELFF
J: TRBJ2-1; V: TRBV6-1; D: -; size: -; DNA: TGTGCCAGCAGTGTTGGGGGGAGCTCCTACAATGAGCAGTTCTTC; CDR3: CASSVGGSSYNEQFF
J: TRBJ2-7; V: TRBV27; D: -; size: -; DNA: TGTGCCAGCAGTTTATCACGGGGGACCTACGAGCAGTACTTC; CDR3: CASSLSRGTYEQYF
J: TRBJ1-6; V: TRBV19; D: -; size: -; DNA: TGTGCCAGTAGTATCCCCCGAGGCGGGTCGTCCTCCTATAATTCACCCCTCCACTTT; CDR3: CASSIPRGGSSSYNSPLHF
J: TRBJ2-7; V: TRBV11-2; D: -; size: -; DNA: TGTGCCAGCAGCTTAGGGGCAGCTTACGAGCAGTACTTC; CDR3: CASSLGAAYEQYF
J: TRBJ1-1; V: TRBV6-5; D: -; size: -; DNA: TGTGCCAGCAGTCCGACTCGAGAAACTGAAGCTTTCTTT; CDR3: CASSPTRETEAFF
J: TRBJ1-1; V: TRBV6-6; D: -; size: -; DNA: TGTGCCAGCACTAGACAGAAGGTAGTGGCTGAAGCTTTCTTT; CDR3: CASTRQKVVAEAFF
J: TRBJ2-5; V: TRBV9; D: -; size: few; DNA: TGTGCCAGCAGCCCCCAGGTGGGAGGACAAGAGACCCAGTACTTC; CDR3: CASSPQVGGQETQYF
J: TRBJ1-1; V: TRBV5-4; D: TRBD1; size: -; DNA: TGTGCCAGCAGCCCGGGACAGGCGAATCCCCACGAAGCTTTCTTT; CDR3: CASSPGQANPHEAFF
J: TRBJ2-7; V: TRBV15; D: TRBD2; size: -; DNA: TGTGCCACCAGCAGCAGACTAGCGGGGGGCGAGCAGTACTTC; CDR3: CATSSRLAGGEQYF
J: TRBJ2-7; V: TRBV5-4; D: -; size: -; DNA: TGTGCCAGCAGCCCAGGGGACACTTCCTACGAGCAGTACTTC; CDR3: CASSPGDTSYEQYF
J: TRBJ1-3; V: TRBV2; D: -; size: -; DNA: TGTGCCAGCTTAGCCAGCACCATATATTTT; CDR3: CASLASTIYF
J: TRBJ2-3; V: TRBV25-1; D: -; size: -; DNA: TGTGCCAGCAGTGAACCTCCGGCCGGGGATACAGATACGCAGTATTTT; CDR3: CASSEPPAGDTDTQYF
J: TRBJ1-1; V: TRBV10-3; D: -; size: -; DNA: TGTGCCATCCGTACCGATCCGGGGGGTGAAGCTTTCTTT; CDR3: CAIRTDPGGEAFF
J: TRBJ1-6; V: TRBV2; D: -; size: -; DNA: TGTGCCAGCAGTGTAGAAAATTCACCCCTCCACTTT; CDR3: CASSVENSPLHF
J: TRBJ2-1; V: TRBV28; D: TRBD1; size: -; DNA: TGTGCCAGCAGTCTACCGGGACAGGGGGCCGATGAGCAGTTCTTC; CDR3: CASSLPGQGADEQFF
J: TRBJ1-5; V: TRBV10-2; D: TRBD1; size: -; DNA: TGCGCCAGCAGTGGGGGACAGGGGCGAAATCAGCCCCAGCATTTT; CDR3: CASSGGQGRNQPQHF
J: TRBJ2-3; V: TRBV6-5; D: TRBD1; size: -; DNA: TGTGCCAGCAGGAGGGGACAGGCCATGGATACGCAGTATTTT; CDR3: CASRRGQAMDTQYF
J: TRBJ2-2; V: TRBV29-1; D: -; size: few; DNA: TGCAGCGTTGTTAAGGGGCCCGACACCGGGGAGCTGTTTTTT; CDR3: CSVVKGPDTGELFF
J: TRBJ2-1; V: TRBV19; D: TRBD1; size: -; DNA: TGTGCCACCCGGGACAGTTCCTACAATGAGCAGTTCTTC; CDR3: CATRDSSYNEQFF